Presented here are 17 T cell receptor beta chains from one specimen sequenced in a study of shared clonotypes between healthy human individuals. Measured with immunoSEQ multiplex PCR; TCRdb has only the in-frame clones, and not every one. Altogether some 1.1 million clones are present, 60% to 80% being singletons, with the ten largest covering 0.85% to 1%. What was sequenced was memory CD4+ T cells from PBMCs. Subset meaning: CD45RA-negative fraction. The receptors stem from a man aged 18 to 35 in good health. Some clones in this sample may be carry-over from other donors' samples.

This clone was counted many times. The rearrangement joins TRBV13 to TRBJ2-7, with D hard to call. V lost 2 bases, J lost 3 bases, and 11 bases lay in between. Germline V CDR1 and CDR2: PRHDT, FYEKMQ (reference sequence). This CDR3 contains 14 residues. The CDR3 DNA reads TGTGCCAGCAGCTTATATGGGTCTCACTACGAGCAGTACTTC. Translation: CASSLYGSHYEQYF.

The chain has TRBV6-6 and TRBJ1-2; D not resolved. The length of the CDR3 is 13 residues. Germline V CDR1 and CDR2: MNHNY, SVGAGI (reference sequence). V lost 2 bases and J 2 bases, leaving 6 bases between the germline ends. The CDR3 protein is CASSYGRNYGYTF. CDR3 nucleotide sequence: TGTGCCAGCAGTTACGGCAGAAACTATGGCTACACCTTC.

This rearrangement joins TRBV19 to TRBJ2-5; D remains unclear. Between the trimmed V and J ends, which lost 2 bases and 0 bases, there was a span of 7 bases. Germline V gene data show CDR1 as LNHDA and CDR2 as SQIVND (reference sequence). CDR3 length: 14 amino acids. Written as DNA, the CDR3 is TGTGCCAGTAGTATAAGGCAGGACCAAGAGACCCAGTACTTC. Encoded protein: CASSIRQDQETQYF.

The genes are TRBV15 and TRBJ1-4; D gene uncertain. Looked up from germline, CDR1 is LNHNV and CDR2 is YYDKDF (reference sequence). This CDR3 comprises 12 residues. V lost 3 bases, J lost 8 bases, and 7 bases lay in between. The CDR3 spells CATSSPQEKLFF. The CDR3 coding sequence is TGTGCCACCAGCAGTCCACAGGAAAAACTGTTTTTT.

The CDR3 nucleotides are TGCGCCAGCAGCTACGGGGGCGGGAGGATCCACGAGCAGTACTTC. Its protein product is CASSYGGGRIHEQYF. The chain joins TRBV5-1 to TRBJ2-7, with 8 bases matching TRBD2. CDR1 and CDR2 (germline): SGHRS, YFSETQ. J gave up 5 bases and V 3 bases, and 10 bases lay outside the gene matches. The CDR3 runs 15 residues.

The chain carries TRBV28 and TRBJ2-7, with D maybe TRBD1 (5 bases). The germline V and J ends were trimmed by 6 bases and 3 bases, with 12 bases remaining between them. CDR1 is MDHEN and CDR2 is SYDVKM in the germline V gene. CDR3 size: 13 residues. For the CDR3, the DNA is TGTGCCAGCAGCACAGGTAGTGTCTACGAGCAGTACTTC. It is translated as CASSTGSVYEQYF. The variable domain in full, completed from reference TRBV28 and TRBJ2-7, reads DVKVTQSSRYLVKRTGEKVFLECVQDMDHENMFWYRQDPGLGLRLIYFSYDVKMKEKGDIPEGYSVSREKKERFSLILESASTNQTSMYLCASSTGSVYEQYFGPGTRLTVT.

A single count supports this clone. The chain uses TRBV6-1 and TRBJ2-5; possibly TRBD1 or TRBD2 for D (5 bases each). Germline lookup yields CDR1 MNHNS and CDR2 SASEGT. The CDR3 covers 15 residues. Trimming took 3 bases from V and 5 from J, leaving 16 bases between them. CDR3: CASSDGTLDVETQYF. The CDR3 nucleotides read TGTGCCAGCAGTGACGGGACCCTGGACGTCGAGACCCAGTACTTC.

V is TRBV10-3 and J is TRBJ1-1; 7 bases map to TRBD1. CDR3 length: 15 amino acids. V shed 4 bases and J 0 bases; nucleotides not matched to a gene: 5. Germline V gives CDR1 ENHRY, CDR2 SYGVKD. The CDR3 DNA follows: TGTGCCATCAGTGCGCCGGGACAGATGAACACTGAAGCTTTCTTT. Translation: CAISAPGQMNTEAFF.

The chain combines TRBV30 with TRBJ2-1, with a weak D call TRBD2 (6 bases). The CDR3 loop spans 14 amino acids. V lost 0 bases to trimming and J lost 10 bases, with 16 bases between them. The germline V gene encodes CDR1 GTSNPN and CDR2 SVGIG (reference sequence). The CDR3 DNA sequence: TGTGCCTGGAGTGTGGGACTCCCTTTGGGGGAGCAGTTCTTC. Protein sequence: CAWSVGLPLGEQFF.

The V call is TRBV28, the J call TRBJ1-4; D unresolved. Germline assignment: CDR1 MDHEN and CDR2 SYDVKM. This CDR3 has 12 amino acids. Trimming stripped 2 bases from V and 8 bases from J, with 6 bases between. CDR3 sequence reads: CASSLQQEKLFF. The CDR3 coding sequence is TGTGCCAGCAGTTTACAGCAAGAAAAACTGTTTTTT.

In its sample, this clone was seen many times. J is TRBJ2-7 and V is TRBV6-5, with a weak D call TRBD2 (5 bases). Trimming left V 4 bases short and J 4 bases short, with 20 bases between. The germline V gene has CDR1 MNHEY and CDR2 SVGAGI. This CDR3 spans 16 amino acids. CDR3 in amino acids: CASSLDGAVVLYEQYF. DNA for the CDR3: TGTGCCAGCAGTTTGGACGGAGCGGTCGTTCTGTACGAGCAGTACTTC.

This clone has ten or more counts. The chain joins TRBV28 to TRBJ2-7, with 10 bases identical to TRBD1. This CDR3 contains 16 residues. CDR1 is MDHEN and CDR2 is SYDVKM in the germline V gene. Trimming cost V 5 bases and J 6 bases; bases outside gene matches: 13. CDR3 in amino acids: CASSTYWTGGRGEQYF. CDR3 bases: TGTGCCAGCAGTACCTACTGGACAGGGGGACGGGGCGAGCAGTACTTC. Full variable domain (remainder filled in from reference TRBV28 and TRBJ2-7): DVKVTQSSRYLVKRTGEKVFLECVQDMDHENMFWYRQDPGLGLRLIYFSYDVKMKEKGDIPEGYSVSREKKERFSLILESASTNQTSMYLCASSTYWTGGRGEQYFGPGTRLTVT.

This chain links TRBV11-2 with TRBJ2-4, with no clear D. With 4 bases removed from V and 0 bases from J, the gap between germline ends came to 7 bases. Germline CDR1 and CDR2: SGHAT and FQNNGV. The CDR3 totals 14 residues. The CDR3 DNA reads TGTGCCAGCAGCTCCAGACTAGCCAAAAACATTCAGTACTTC. It codes for CASSSRLAKNIQYF.

The genes are TRBV28 and TRBJ2-7, with 13 nucleotides matching TRBD2. The CDR3 contains 15 residues. V lost 6 bases, J lost 0 bases, and 2 bases stayed unmatched. Germline CDR1 reads MDHEN; CDR2 reads SYDVKM. CDR3 nucleotide sequence: TGTGCCAGCAGACGGACTAGCGGGGGCTCCTACGAGCAGTACTTC. Protein sequence: CASRRTSGGSYEQYF.

The DNA for the CDR3 is TGTGCCAGCAGCTTAGCCCAGGCGGGTAGCCTAGGCAATGAGCAGTTCTTC. Its protein product is CASSLAQAGSLGNEQFF. The chain has TRBV11-2 and TRBJ2-1; a weak D match, TRBD2 (5 bases). This CDR3 contains 17 residues. Germline CDR1 is SGHAT and CDR2 is FQNNGV. The V end was cut by 1 base, the J end by 6 bases, with 19 bases between.

The V call is TRBV9, the J call TRBJ2-7; 12 nucleotides match TRBD2. CDR1 and CDR2 (germline): SGDLS, YYNGEE. V was clipped by 4 bases and J by 4 bases; unmatched bases: 6. This CDR3 has 15 residues. CDR3 sequence: CASSRLAGEGYEQYF. Here the CDR3 DNA reads TGTGCCAGCAGCCGACTAGCGGGAGAGGGTTACGAGCAGTACTTC.

This clone showed up just a few times. This chain connects TRBV1 to TRBJ2-3. TRBV1 is a recognized pseudogene. The CDR3 extends over 12 amino acids. The CDR3 reads CTSSQHGDTQYF. The CDR3 DNA follows: TGCACCAGCAGCCAACATGGGGATACGCAGTATTTT.